This TCR beta chain was captured in a study of T cells in Graves' hyperthyroidism and ophthalmopathy. With V trimmed by 3 bases and J by 7 bases, 12 bases remained unmatched. The CDR3 loop spans 17 amino acids. Germline V CDR1 and CDR2: KGHSH, LQKENI. Amplified TCR beta CDR3 regions came from RNA transcripts. Initially, a first-round RT-PCR of the TCR CDR3 employed the HTBI primer set. TCRdb reprocessed the multiplex PCR reads via MiXCR and lists one record per CDR3 protein. In the table there are some 420,000 distinct CDR3 sequences, around 13% of which are singletons. The J gene is TRBJ2-1, the V gene TRBV18, with TRBD1 matching over 10 bases. This clonotype was obtained from a woman aged 18-29 years with Graves' hyperthyroidism. Sequenced sample: blood. The CDR3 spells CASSPKGTGAFGNEQFF. CDR3 in DNA: TGTGCCAGCTCACCGAAAGGGACAGGGGCTTTCGGTAATGAGCAGTTCTTC.